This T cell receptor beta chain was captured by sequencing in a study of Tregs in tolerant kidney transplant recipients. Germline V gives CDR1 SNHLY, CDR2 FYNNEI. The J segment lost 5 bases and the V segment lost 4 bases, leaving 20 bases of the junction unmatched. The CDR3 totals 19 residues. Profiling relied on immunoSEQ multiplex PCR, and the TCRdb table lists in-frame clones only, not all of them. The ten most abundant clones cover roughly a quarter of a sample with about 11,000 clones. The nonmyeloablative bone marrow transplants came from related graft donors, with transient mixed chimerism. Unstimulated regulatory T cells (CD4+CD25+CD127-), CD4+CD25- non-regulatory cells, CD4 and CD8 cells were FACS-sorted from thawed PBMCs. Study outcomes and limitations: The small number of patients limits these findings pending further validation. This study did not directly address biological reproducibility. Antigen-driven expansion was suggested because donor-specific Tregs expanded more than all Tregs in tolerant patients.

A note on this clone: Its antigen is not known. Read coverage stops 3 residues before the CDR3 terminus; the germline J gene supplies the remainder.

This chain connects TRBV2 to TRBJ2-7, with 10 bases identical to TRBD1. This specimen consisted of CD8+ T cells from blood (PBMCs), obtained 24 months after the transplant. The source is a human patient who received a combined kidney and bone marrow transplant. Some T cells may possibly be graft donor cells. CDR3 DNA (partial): TGTGCCAGCAGTGGCCCGGGACAGGGGTTATATGAGCAGGGGGACGAG. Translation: CASSGPGQGLYEQGDE. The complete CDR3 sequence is CASSGPGQGLYEQGDEQYF.